The TCR beta chain under discussion was sequenced for a study of identical twins. This clonotype occurred a few times. Each CDR3 protein gets one entry after TCRdb re-called the 5' RACE reads with MiXCR. The sample has fewer than 900,000 distinct CDR3 sequences; approximately 21% are singletons. This CDR3 is 14 amino acids long. The V gene end was trimmed by 1 base and the J gene end by 5 bases; junction bases not matched to a gene: 3. The germline CDR1 and CDR2 sequences are LGHNA and YSLEER. These same data were also listed under a study on T cells expressing NK-cell markers.

The sequenced sample was PBMCs. This chain links TRBV4-3 with TRBJ2-7; TRBD2 matches at 9 bases. This receptor was taken from a woman in her late teens or twenties in good health. This CDR3 is CASSQALAGDEQYF. The CDR3 nucleotides read TGCGCCAGCAGCCAAGCACTAGCGGGTGACGAGCAGTACTTC.